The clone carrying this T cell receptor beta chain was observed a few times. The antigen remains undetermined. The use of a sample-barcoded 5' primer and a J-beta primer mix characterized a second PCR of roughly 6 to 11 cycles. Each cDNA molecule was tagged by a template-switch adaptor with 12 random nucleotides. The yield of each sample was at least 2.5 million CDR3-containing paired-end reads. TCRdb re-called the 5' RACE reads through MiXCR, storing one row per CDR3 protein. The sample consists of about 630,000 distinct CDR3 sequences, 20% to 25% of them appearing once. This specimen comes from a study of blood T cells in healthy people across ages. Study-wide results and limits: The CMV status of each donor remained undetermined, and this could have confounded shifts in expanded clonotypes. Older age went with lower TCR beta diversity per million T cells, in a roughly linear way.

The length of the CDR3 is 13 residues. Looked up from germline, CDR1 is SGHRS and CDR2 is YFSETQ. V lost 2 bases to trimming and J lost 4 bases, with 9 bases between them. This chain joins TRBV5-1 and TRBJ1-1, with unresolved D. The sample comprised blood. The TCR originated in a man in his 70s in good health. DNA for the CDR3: TGCGCCAGCAGCTTCCAAGAGGGCACTGAAGCTTTCTTT. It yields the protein CASSFQEGTEAFF.